This section outlines one T cell receptor (beta chain) sequence together with its context. Documented treatment: about 20 received Ad26.COV2.S at low or high dose, single or two shots; roughly 5 received placebo; per-sample allocation not given. The samples were gathered on day 63 after the first injection of vaccine or placebo. The source of the sample is a study of Ad26.COV2.S vaccination and SARS-CoV-2 variants. The wider study: In the study, Ad26.COV2.S was injected intramuscularly once, or twice 56 days apart.

Data came from immunoSEQ multiplex PCR; TCRdb stores just in-frame clones and leaves some out. The sample includes 300,000 to 400,000 clones, roughly 91% of them seen just once. Germline CDR1 reads LGHNA; CDR2 reads YSLEER. CDR3 size: 16 residues. V was trimmed by 4 bases and J by 5 bases, leaving 20 bases between them. The TCR originated in a person between 18 and 65 years old who received the Ad26.COV2.S COVID-19 vaccine or a placebo. The material was peripheral blood, obtained in a trial of Ad26.COV2.S vaccine versus placebo. The chain is built from TRBV4-3 and TRBJ1-1; no clear D gene. The CDR3 nucleotides are TGCGCCAGCAGCCCTCAGGAGTTGGAGGGATATACTGAAGCTTTCTTT. Translated: CASSPQELEGYTEAFF.